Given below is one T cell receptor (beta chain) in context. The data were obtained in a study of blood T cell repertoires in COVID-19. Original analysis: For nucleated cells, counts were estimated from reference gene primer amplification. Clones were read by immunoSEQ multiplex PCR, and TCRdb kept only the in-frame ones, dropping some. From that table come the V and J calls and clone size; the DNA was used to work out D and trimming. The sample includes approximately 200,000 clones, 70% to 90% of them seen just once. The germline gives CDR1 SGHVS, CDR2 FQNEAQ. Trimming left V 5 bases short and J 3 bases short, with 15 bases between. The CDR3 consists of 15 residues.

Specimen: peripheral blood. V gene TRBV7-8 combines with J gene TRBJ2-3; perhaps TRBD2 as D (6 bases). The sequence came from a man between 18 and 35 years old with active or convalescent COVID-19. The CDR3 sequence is CASSRRLGGTDTQYF. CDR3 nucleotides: TGTGCCAGCAGCCGAAGACTGGGAGGTACAGATACGCAGTATTTT.